Below, one T cell receptor beta chain is given with its context. TCRdb's table, derived via immunoSEQ multiplex PCR, lists solely in-frame clones and lacks some. The sample has about 110,000 clones, 70% to 90% seen once. The sample comes from a study of T cell responses to AZD1222 COVID-19 vaccine. CDR3 length: 14 residues. V dropped 5 bases and J dropped 13; count of bases not matched to a gene: 14. From germline, CDR1 is SGHTA and CDR2 FQGNSA. The gene calls are TRBV7-2 and TRBJ2-4, with 7 nucleotides matching TRBD2. The TCR comes from an adult in good health. The sequencing used peripheral blood, collected on day 0 of AZD1222 vaccination. The CDR3 bases are TGTGCCAGCAGCCCCCGGGACTACGCCCGAGTGCAGTACTTC. It translates to CASSPRDYARVQYF.